A single sample is the source of the 18 T cell receptor beta chains below, sequenced in a study of T cell responses to AZD1222 COVID-19 vaccine. The repertoire was sequenced with immunoSEQ multiplex PCR; TCRdb's copy has only in-frame clones and lacks some. Of tens of thousands of clones in the sample, more than 85% were seen once. The starting material was peripheral blood, obtained 28 days after the second AZD1222 dose. Source of these receptors: an adult who received the AZD1222 COVID-19 vaccine.

The J gene is TRBJ2-6, the V gene TRBV28; unclear D gene. The CDR3 consists of 13 residues. V lost 6 bases and J lost 1, with 4 bases in between. CDR1 is MDHEN and CDR2 is SYDVKM in the germline V gene. The CDR3 protein is CASRGSGANVLTF. CDR3 nucleotides: TGTGCCAGCAGGGGGTCTGGGGCCAACGTCCTGACTTTC.

This chain connects TRBV19 to TRBJ2-1; D call uncertain. Trimming left V 1 base short and J 0 bases short, with 7 bases between. Germline CDR1 reads LNHDA; CDR2 reads SQIVND (reference sequence). The CDR3 contains 15 residues. The CDR3 reads CASSIARDSYNEQFF. CDR3 nucleotides: TGTGCCAGTAGTATAGCAAGGGACTCCTACAATGAGCAGTTCTTC.

The V and J genes are TRBV18 and TRBJ1-1, with D perhaps TRBD1 (5 bases). Per germline, CDR1 KGHSH and CDR2 LQKENI. Trimming took off 3 bases at V and 1 base at J, with 12 bases between the two ends. This CDR3 is built from 15 residues. The CDR3 region has the DNA TGTGCCAGCTCACCTGCCCGGGGCGAGAACACTGAAGCTTTCTTT. Translating gives CASSPARGENTEAFF.

The J gene is TRBJ2-7, the V gene TRBV4-1, with 12 bases matching TRBD2. The junction had 4 bases not matched to a gene; V was cut back by 1 base and J by 6 bases. The CDR3 has 15 residues. Germline lookup yields CDR1 MGHRA and CDR2 YSYEKL. The CDR3 sequence: CASSQGLAGVSEQYF. Written as DNA, the CDR3 is TGCGCCAGCAGCCAAGGACTAGCGGGAGTTTCCGAGCAGTACTTC.

The chain uses TRBV24-1 and TRBJ2-2, with 10 bases that match TRBD1. The V gene's germline CDR1 is KGHDR and CDR2 SFDVKD. V was pared by 3 bases and J by 7 bases, with 7 bases of the junction left unmatched. The CDR3 sequence is 16 residues long. Here the CDR3 DNA reads TGTGCCACCAGTGATCCCCGACAGGGGGCAAGCGGGGAGCTGTTTTTT. Protein sequence: CATSDPRQGASGELFF.

The CDR3 region is CASGSGSLDTEAFF. In DNA form, the CDR3 reads TGTGCCAGCGGATCAGGGTCGCTTGACACTGAAGCTTTCTTT. V usage is TRBV28 and J usage is TRBJ1-1; perhaps TRBD1 as D (5 bases). The CDR3 extends over 14 amino acids. With 8 bases removed from V and 3 bases from J, the gap between germline ends came to 16 bases. CDR1 MDHEN and CDR2 SYDVKM come from the germline V gene.

The rearrangement joins TRBV24-1 to TRBJ2-5; 10 nucleotides line up with TRBD2. Trimming removed 4 bases from V and 2 bases from J; junction bases left unmatched: 9. Germline CDR1 and CDR2: KGHDR and SFDVKD. The CDR3 length is 17 residues. The CDR3 loop reads CATSEPSGRLDQETQYF. The CDR3 DNA reads as TGTGCCACCAGTGAGCCTAGCGGGAGATTAGATCAAGAGACCCAGTACTTC.

This clone was observed a handful of times. The chain uses TRBV28 and TRBJ2-7, with 8 bases identical to TRBD2. The V gene's germline CDR1 is MDHEN and CDR2 SYDVKM. The CDR3 runs 15 residues. V was clipped by 3 bases and J by 6 bases; unmatched bases: 10. As DNA, the CDR3 is TGTGCCAGCAGTTTCCCTAGCGGGCGAGTCCCCGAGCAGTACTTC. Protein product: CASSFPSGRVPEQYF.

This clone turned up a few times. The chain links TRBV18 to TRBJ1-1; no definite D call. The CDR3 runs to 17 residues. Between the trimmed V and J ends, which lost 3 bases and 0 bases, there was a span of 17 bases. CDR1 KGHSH and CDR2 LQKENI come from the germline V gene. The chain's CDR3 is CASSPNPSLSMNTEAFF. The CDR3 DNA reads as TGTGCCAGCTCACCGAATCCATCCCTCTCGATGAACACTGAAGCTTTCTTT.

The rearrangement joins TRBV2 to TRBJ2-3; TRBD1 agrees at 10 bases. The germline V gene encodes CDR1 SNHLY and CDR2 FYNNEI. The CDR3 is 17 amino acids. The junction had 10 bases not matched to a gene; V was cut back by 5 bases and J by 2 bases. In DNA form, the CDR3 reads TGTGCCAGCAGTAACACGGAGGGACAGGGGATCACAGATACGCAGTATTTT. Translated, it gives CASSNTEGQGITDTQYF.

A few counts support this clone. The rearrangement joins TRBV28 to TRBJ1-6; D not resolved. Germline V gene sequence: CDR1 MDHEN, CDR2 SYDVKM. V dropped 4 bases and J dropped 5 bases, with 12 bases sitting between them. CDR3 size: 15 residues. The CDR3 DNA is TGTGCCAGCAGTTGGAACTCCGGGGATAATTCACCCCTCCACTTT. This codes for CASSWNSGDNSPLHF.

The chain employs TRBV5-1 and TRBJ2-7; TRBD1 matches at 7 bases. Trimming at V came to 4 bases and at J to 1 base, leaving 5 bases not matched to a gene. Germline V gene sequence: CDR1 SGHRS, CDR2 YFSETQ. CDR3 length equals 14 residues. CDR3 DNA: TGCGCCAGCAGCCGACAGGGTGGTTCCTACGAGCAGTACTTC. Its protein is CASSRQGGSYEQYF.

This clone was recorded once. The V call is TRBV5-1, the J call TRBJ2-1; possibly TRBD1 or TRBD2 for D (7 bases each). The CDR3 contains 14 residues. Germline values: CDR1 SGHRS, CDR2 YFSETQ. Trimming left V 6 bases short and J 6 bases short, with 16 bases between. This CDR3 reads CASTQGGLPNEQFF. DNA of the CDR3: TGCGCCAGCACTCAGGGGGGGCTCCCCAATGAGCAGTTCTTC.

The V and J genes are TRBV4-1 and TRBJ1-6, with D hard to call. Trimming took off 0 bases at V and 5 bases at J, with 14 bases between the two ends. CDR3 length equals 17 residues. Germline V gene lookup returns CDR1 MGHRA and CDR2 YSYEKL. In DNA form, the CDR3 reads TGCGCCAGCAGCCAAGATTTTTCCTACACCAATAATTCACCCCTCCACTTT. Translated: CASSQDFSYTNNSPLHF.

V gene TRBV19 combines with J gene TRBJ2-2; 7 bases line up with TRBD1. CDR3 length equals 17 residues. Germline CDR1 is LNHDA and CDR2 is SQIVND (reference sequence). V gave up 5 bases and J gave up 0 bases; unmatched junction bases: 9. The CDR3 DNA sequence: TGTGCCAGTAGTTCGCGCGACAGGGCCGCGAACACCGGGGAGCTGTTTTTT. Amino acids: CASSSRDRAANTGELFF.

The V call is TRBV12-3 or TRBV12-4, the J call TRBJ2-1, with a weak D call TRBD2 (6 bases). There are 13 residues in the CDR3. Trimming pared 3 bases from V and 7 bases from J, leaving 10 bases between. The CDR3 nucleotides read TGTGCCAGCAGTTTCGGGAGAGAGAATGAGCAGTTCTTC. This codes for CASSFGRENEQFF.

This chain connects TRBV24-1 to TRBJ2-3; D assignment may be TRBD1 or TRBD2 (5 bases each). With 4 bases removed from V and 0 bases from J, the gap between germline ends came to 10 bases. This CDR3 spans 15 amino acids. Germline values: CDR1 KGHDR, CDR2 SFDVKD. CDR3 sequence reads: CATSDRGPSTDTQYF. In nucleotides, the CDR3 is TGTGCCACCAGTGACCGGGGACCAAGCACAGATACGCAGTATTTT.

The gene calls are TRBV28 and TRBJ2-2; no reliable D call. This CDR3 region has 13 residues. Germline-derived CDR1 and CDR2 are MDHEN and SYDVKM. V was shortened by 6 bases and J by 4 bases, with 9 bases between the two germline ends. The CDR3 reads CASSRTGTGELFF. CDR3 DNA: TGTGCCAGCAGCCGGACGGGCACCGGGGAGCTGTTTTTT.